This paragraph covers one TCR beta chain sequence. Method: immunoSEQ multiplex PCR; TCRdb's copy keeps in-frame clones and lacks some. The sample has around 180,000 clones; less than 85% are singletons. This sample stems from a study of blood T cell repertoires in COVID-19. This CDR3 has 15 amino acids. V trimming: 6 bases; J trimming: 4 bases; junction bases outside the gene matches: 9. Germline V gives CDR1 MNHEY, CDR2 SVGAGI. The TCR originated in a human donor in a cohort sampled during active COVID-19. Sequencing was done on a sample of peripheral blood. The V call is TRBV6-5, the J call TRBJ1-3, with TRBD1 matching 7 bases. The CDR3 bases are TGTGCCAGCAGATACAGGGGAACGAGAGGAAACACCATATATTTT. Protein sequence: CASRYRGTRGNTIYF.